The T cell receptor beta chain described here comes from a study of identifying expanded T cells in peripheral blood. Trimming took off 3 bases at V and 7 bases at J, with 24 bases between the two ends. The V gene's germline CDR1 is LGHNA and CDR2 YNFKEQ. The CDR3 runs to 18 residues. Study-level results: Clone count variance between approximately two-week samples rose with total template count.

Healthy donors had no documented immune events, such as infections, while sampled. About this clone itself: Its antigen is still unknown.

Repertoires were generated with immunoSEQ multiplex PCR, while TCRdb's copy carries only in-frame clones and drops some. This table holds some 81,000 clones, approximately 84% found once. Sequencing used blood. The rearrangement links TRBV4-2 to TRBJ2-2; D is possibly TRBD2 (6 bases). The clonotype comes from a person aged 18 to 70 in good health. Written as DNA, the CDR3 is TGTGCCAGCAGCCAGGACTTAAGAGGGGCGGGACGTGACGGGGAGCTGTTTTTT. Encoded protein: CASSQDLRGAGRDGELFF.